Shown below are 2 T cell receptor beta chains from a single sample sequenced in a study of breast tumors, draining lymph nodes, adjacent tissues. The lymph nodes were axillary draining lymph nodes from breast cancer patients. TCRdb re-derived calls from the multiplex PCR reads in MiXCR, one entry per CDR3 protein. Of about 110,000 distinct CDR3 sequences listed, less than 40% were seen once; the top ten hold 5.5% to 7%. Sequenced material: axillary lymph node tissue. These receptors all stem from a female donor with breast cancer. Some clones in this sample may be carry-over from other donors' samples.

This clonotype was seen once. One base away lies a much larger clone, so this may be a sequencing read error. The V gene is TRBV10-1, the J gene TRBJ2-7; 9 bases line up with TRBD1. The CDR3 consists of 15 residues. Germline V gene lookup returns CDR1 WNHNN and CDR2 SYGVQD (reference sequence). The CDR3, as DNA: TGCGCCAGCAGTGAAGGACAGGGGTCCCCCTACAAGCAGTACTTC. Translated: CASSEGQGSPYKQYF.

This clonotype was seen a few times. V usage is TRBV6-5 and J usage is TRBJ1-4, with 9 bases aligning to TRBD1. This CDR3 region has 20 residues. J was trimmed by 0 bases and V by 5 bases; bases with no gene match: 16. Germline V CDR1 and CDR2: MNHEY, SVGAGI. The CDR3: CASSHFPPGQGRSTNEKLFF. DNA for the CDR3: TGTGCCAGCAGTCACTTCCCCCCGGGACAGGGAAGATCAACTAATGAAAAACTGTTTTTT.